The present T cell receptor (beta chain) was sequenced within a study of Ad26.COV2.S vaccination and SARS-CoV-2 variants (dated by TCRdb to the early 2020s). About the study as a whole: Donors in the vaccine arm were drawn from COV1001, a phase I-IIa trial of Ad26.COV2.S in healthy adults that was multicentre, randomized, double-blind and placebo-controlled. Participants in the trial were split at random into five groups of five each, receiving low-dose or high-dose Ad26.COV2.S once or twice, or else placebo on both occasions. TCRbeta repertoire sequencing was used to assess the specificity and breadth of SARS-CoV-2-reactive T cell receptors after Ad26.COV2.S vaccination. Ad26.COV2.S was given intramuscularly at 5x10^10 or 1x10^11 viral particles, as a single shot or as two shots 56 days apart. A total of roughly 32 samples were included in the TCR-sequenced set, comprising some 20 Ad26.COV2.S vaccine recipients, 5 placebo recipients and 8 SARS-CoV-2 convalescent individuals. Investigators did not know the trial group allocation while performing experiments and assessing outcomes.

This clone was detected only a few times. Its antigen is not yet known. No much larger clone is present one base from it, and per-base qualities are unavailable. The immunoSEQ Assay was the method used to sequence TCRbeta CDR3 regions. After extraction, genomic DNA underwent amplification by bias-controlled multiplex PCR, followed by high-throughput sequencing. Regarding the original processing steps: Collapsing and filtering of sequences were performed to quantify the absolute abundance of each unique TCRbeta CDR3 region. Usable DNA was measured by amplifying reference genes present in all nucleated cells, and TCRbeta template counts were normalized to that usable DNA to estimate T cell fraction. Repertoire TCRs were annotated as SARS-CoV-2-specific by exact matching of V gene, CDR3 amino acid sequence and J gene to a known reactive TCR set. The reference SARS-CoV-2 TCR set came from MIRA and was filtered for enrichment in COVID-19-positive ImmuneCODE repertoires, removing public or cross-reactive TCRs. Using the MIRA antigens, annotated TCRs were further analysed by specific ORF or by position within an ORF. Depth was the summed frequency of annotated unique rearrangements, while breadth was defined as annotated unique rearrangements over total unique productive rearrangements. Group comparisons of TCR breadth used two-sided Wilcoxon rank-sum tests. TCRdb's version of the immuneACCESS table is confined to in-frame rearrangements and falls short of the full clone set. An unresolved V gene accounts for under half of the shortfall where checked; the remainder is of unknown origin. V and J calls plus clone size are reproduced from that table; the DNA served to infer D and trimming. The sample table shows some 400,000 clones, and approximately 90% are seen once. The biggest ten clones account for under 2% of the sample.

The label giving this sample's treatment or condition can be read as: 19 received Ad26.COV2.S at low or high dose, single or two shots; about five received placebo; per-sample allocation not given. For vaccine and placebo recipients, repertoires were sequenced using samples collected on day 63 after the first injection. In Cohort 1b, roughly 26 adults aged 18-55 years were enrolled at a single site in Boston, USA, between 29 July and 7 August 2020. Ad26.COV2.S was a replication-incompetent adenovirus type 26 vector expressing a prefusion-stabilized SARS-CoV-2 spike protein from the original Wuhan strain. The paper as a whole reports these results and caveats: The authors noted that the TCR breadth and depth analyses may have underestimated total T cell responses. Comparing responses between vaccine doses or regimens was not something the study was powered to do. Compared with placebo recipients, Ad26.COV2.S recipients showed higher spike-specific TCR breadth (P = 0.0014). Vaccine and placebo recipients had similar non-spike TCR breadth, a finding consistent with the vaccine containing only spike. After vaccination, spike-specific CD8+ and CD4+ T cell responses were reported to show substantial breadth.

V drops 5 bases and J drops 0 bases, leaving 13 bases in between. The CDR3 spans 16 residues, from the cysteine through the phenylalanine. The only DNA kept is the CDR3, 48 bases in frame from the first base. The germline V gene (reference sequence) specifies SEHNR as CDR1 and FQNEAQ as CDR2. The sequencing used peripheral blood, collected in a trial of Ad26.COV2.S vaccine versus placebo. The TCR was taken from a person aged 18-65 years who received the Ad26.COV2.S COVID-19 vaccine or a placebo. The sequence joins TRBV7-9 to TRBJ1-4; the D segment could be TRBD1, given 6 matching bases. CDR3 reads: CASSTRDKATNEKLFF. At the DNA level, the sequence is TGTGCCAGCAGCACCCGGGACAAGGCAACTAATGAAAAACTGTTTTTT.